Following are 18 T cell receptor beta chains from one sample sequenced in a study of T cells in Graves' hyperthyroidism and ophthalmopathy. RNA transcripts served as the template for amplifying TCR beta CDR3 regions. RT-PCR in the first round (using the HTBI primer set) targeted the TCR CDR3. TCRdb redid the calling of the multiplex PCR reads with MiXCR, one entry per CDR3 protein. Of under 650,000 distinct CDR3 sequences listed, roughly 16% were seen once; the top ten hold 3.8%. The sample taken for sequencing was blood. The receptors come from a woman under 40 with Graves' hyperthyroidism.

Regarding this clonotype: Just one base apart from a much larger clone, this may be a read error. The chain has TRBV6-1 and TRBJ2-1; D gene ambiguous. The CDR3 spans 14 residues. Germline assignment: CDR1 MNHNS and CDR2 SASEGT. The ends were cut back, 10 bases at V and 10 bases at J, with 23 bases in the middle. In nucleotides, the CDR3 is TGTGCCACTCTCGGCCAACGCCCGGGTCACGAGCAGTTCTTC. Its translation: CATLGQRPGHEQFF.

The chain employs TRBV6-1 and TRBJ1-4; D remains unclear. This CDR3 comprises 14 residues. Trimming shortened V by 6 bases and J by 6 bases, and 14 bases separated the two germline ends. Per germline, CDR1 MNHNS and CDR2 SASEGT. The CDR3: CASRPGNMYEKLFF. The CDR3 DNA sequence: TGTGCCAGCAGACCCGGGAATATGTATGAAAAACTGTTTTTT.

This chain links TRBV5-1 with TRBJ1-3; 7 bases align to TRBD1. The CDR3 is 15 residues long. V shed 4 bases and J 0 bases; nucleotides not matched to a gene: 4. Germline V gene data show CDR1 as SGHRS and CDR2 as YFSETQ. In DNA, the CDR3 is TGCGCCAGCAGCACATGGACAGGCTCTGGAAACACCATATATTTT. Translation: CASSTWTGSGNTIYF.

The chain is built from TRBV30 and TRBJ1-4; perhaps TRBD1 as D (6 bases). Trimming cost V 3 bases and J 4 bases, with 15 bases left between them. The CDR3 has 15 residues. CDR1 and CDR2 from the germline V gene are GTSNPN and SVGIG (reference sequence). The DNA for the CDR3 is TGTGCCTGGAGCAGATACAGGGACCTTAATGAAAAACTGTTTTTT. Translating gives CAWSRYRDLNEKLFF.

The V call is TRBV12-3 or TRBV12-4, the J call TRBJ1-2, with TRBD1 matching over 9 bases. The CDR3 extends over 14 amino acids. V was clipped by 5 bases and J by 8 bases; unmatched bases: 9. CDR3 loop: CASSTDRGKRGYTF. Here the CDR3 DNA reads TGTGCCAGCAGTACCGACAGGGGGAAGAGAGGCTACACCTTC.

V and J are TRBV5-5 and TRBJ2-7; D could derive from TRBD1 or TRBD2 (6 bases each). V was shortened by 4 bases and J by 3 bases, with 17 bases between the two germline ends. Germline CDR1 SGHKS, CDR2 YYEKEE (reference sequence). This CDR3 region has 15 residues. The CDR3 protein is CASSRRGDGVYEQYF. In DNA, the CDR3 is TGTGCCAGCAGCCGGAGGGGGGATGGAGTCTACGAGCAGTACTTC.

This chain uses TRBV9 with TRBJ2-5; D is unresolved. Per germline, CDR1 SGDLS and CDR2 YYNGEE. Trimming stripped 0 bases from V and 5 bases from J, with 14 bases between. The CDR3 is made up of 15 amino acids. This chain's CDR3 is CASSVEVSGVETQYF. The CDR3 DNA sequence: TGTGCCAGCAGCGTAGAAGTTAGTGGCGTGGAGACCCAGTACTTC.

This clonotype was counted a few times. The chain combines TRBV5-8 with TRBJ2-1; D possibly corresponds to TRBD2 (6 bases). The CDR3 is 18 residues long. The germline V and J ends were trimmed by 4 bases and 2 bases, with 22 bases remaining between them. CDR1 is SGHTS and CDR2 is YDEGEE in the germline V gene. The DNA of the CDR3 is TGTGCCAGCAGCCCCTCTCGGGGGAAGTTACGGGCCTACAATGAGCAGTTCTTC. Translation: CASSPSRGKLRAYNEQFF.

The chain has TRBV4-1 and TRBJ2-7, with 8 nucleotides matching TRBD1. CDR1 and CDR2 from the germline V gene are MGHRA and YSYEKL. The V and J ends lost 3 bases and 6 bases, in that order; junction bases with no gene match: 10. This CDR3 has 15 residues. This CDR3 is CASSHEGQVVGEQYF. The CDR3 DNA reads TGCGCCAGCAGCCATGAGGGACAGGTAGTCGGCGAGCAGTACTTC.

This sequence joins TRBV5-1 and TRBJ2-3; D not resolved. Germline V lookup: CDR1 SGHRS, CDR2 YFSETQ. V was trimmed by 2 bases and J by 7 bases, leaving 11 bases between them. There are 13 residues in the CDR3. Here the CDR3 DNA reads TGCGCCAGCAGCTTCGAAACCTTTAATACGCAGTATTTT. Its translation is CASSFETFNTQYF.

Only a few counts were recorded for this clonotype. The V and J genes are TRBV18 and TRBJ2-1; 8 bases are shared with TRBD2. After removal of 4 bases from V and 0 bases from J, the junction contained 8 bases not matched to a gene. The CDR3 runs 17 residues. Germline V gene sequence: CDR1 KGHSH, CDR2 LQKENI. CDR3 loop: CASSRRTSLSSYNEQFF. CDR3 in DNA: TGTGCCAGCTCACGTCGGACTAGCCTGAGCTCCTACAATGAGCAGTTCTTC.

This clonotype showed up many times. The chain combines TRBV28 with TRBJ2-3; 8 nucleotides match TRBD2. The CDR3 covers 16 residues. CDR1 and CDR2 (germline): MDHEN, SYDVKM. Trimming cost V 4 bases and J 4 bases; bases outside gene matches: 10. The CDR3 spells CASSWHSGGRADTQYF. In nucleotides, the CDR3 is TGTGCCAGCAGTTGGCATTCGGGAGGGAGGGCAGATACGCAGTATTTT.

Ten or more counts support this clonotype. V and J are TRBV28 and TRBJ2-5, with D unresolved. CDR3 length: 18 amino acids. V was clipped by 4 bases and J by 7 bases, with 28 bases between them. Germline assignment: CDR1 MDHEN and CDR2 SYDVKM. DNA of the CDR3: TGTGCCAGCAGTTCGCGGATGGATTTGGCTACCGCTATTGGGACCCAGTACTTC. Translation: CASSSRMDLATAIGTQYF.

This clonotype came up a few times. The J gene is TRBJ2-1, the V gene TRBV4-1; no clear D gene. Germline V gives CDR1 MGHRA, CDR2 YSYEKL. The CDR3 is 13 amino acids. Deletions cut 0 bases from V and 10 bases from J, with 10 bases between. The CDR3 DNA sequence: TGCGCCAGCAGCCAAGATTGGCTGGCGGAGCAGTTCTTC. Its translation is CASSQDWLAEQFF.

The J gene is TRBJ2-7, the V gene TRBV29-1, with unresolved D. V lost 6 bases and J lost 6, with 9 bases in between. The CDR3 sequence is 10 residues long. Germline CDR1 and CDR2: SQVTM and ANQGSEA. As DNA, the CDR3 is TGCAGCGTCGCGATCCCCGAGCAGTACTTC. Translation gives CSVAIPEQYF.

This clonotype was seen ten or more times. The J gene is TRBJ2-6, the V gene TRBV6-1; 7 nucleotides line up with TRBD1. This CDR3 region has 18 residues. The V gene end was trimmed by 6 bases and the J gene end by 0 bases; junction bases not matched to a gene: 11. CDR1 and CDR2 (germline): MNHNS, SASEGT. The CDR3 protein is CASSYDRVVSSGANVLTF. The CDR3 DNA is TGTGCCAGCAGCTACGACAGGGTCGTCAGCTCTGGGGCCAACGTCCTGACTTTC.

The chain recombines TRBV5-1 with TRBJ2-1, with a possible D match to TRBD2 (6 bases). Between the trimmed V and J ends, which lost 3 bases and 0 bases, there was a span of 22 bases. CDR3 size: 19 residues. Looked up from germline, CDR1 is SGHRS and CDR2 is YFSETQ. The CDR3 sequence is CASSSPTTIAVSSYNEQFF. The CDR3 nucleotides read TGCGCCAGCAGCTCGCCGACGACTATAGCGGTAAGCTCCTACAATGAGCAGTTCTTC.

The chain links TRBV9 to TRBJ2-7, with 11 bases lining up with TRBD2. Germline CDR1 reads SGDLS; CDR2 reads YYNGEE. With 4 bases clipped from V and 5 bases from J, the junction kept 14 bases outside the gene matches. CDR3 size: 17 residues. The CDR3 DNA follows: TGTGCCAGCAGCCCCGCTAGGATAGCGGGAGGGGTTGACGAGCAGTACTTC. This translates into CASSPARIAGGVDEQYF.